This T cell receptor (beta chain) originates from a study of regulatory T cells in long-lasting Graves disease. About the research overall: New Graves' disease cases had less than 3 months of antithyroid drugs.

This clonotype has ten or more counts. Its antigen is still unknown. The time point was: newly diagnosed GD, antithyroid drugs for less than 3 months. Making the TCR library involved RNA that had been extracted from PBMCs. Study-level results: Researchers reported studying only peripheral blood, not thyroid tissue.

Looked up from germline, CDR1 is SGHAT and CDR2 is FQDESV (reference sequence). Trimming removed 2 bases from V and 6 bases from J, with 8 bases in between. The length of the CDR3 is 12 residues. Building of the TCR beta libraries involved iRepertoire HTBI primers and Arm-PCR of CDR3 regions. A single record per CDR3 protein comes from TCRdb applying MiXCR to the multiplex PCR reads. The data contain approximately 470,000 distinct CDR3 sequences, roughly 16% of them singletons. These sequences were also reported in another study, on T cells in Graves' hyperthyroidism and ophthalmopathy. Per that study: Median prediction lead before ophthalmopathy onset was around seven months with the model.

Sample: peripheral blood mononuclear cells (PBMCs), taken at new diagnosis, from a patient treated with antithyroid drugs. The source of this sequence is a man in his forties with Graves disease. The genes are TRBV11-1 and TRBJ2-7, with D uncertain. CDR3: CASSLLTGEQYF. CDR3 nucleotide sequence: TGTGCCAGCAGCTTACTAACCGGCGAGCAGTACTTC.